This TCR beta chain was identified during a study of cytomegalovirus exposure and HLA in healthy donors. Whole-study context: Caucasian-associated ancestry cluster membership applied to approximately 84% of around 400 genotyped donors.

About this clone itself: What it binds is unknown.

This CDR3 is built from 13 residues. Germline V gene sequence: CDR1 MNHNS, CDR2 SASEGT. V was shortened by 9 bases and J by 3 bases, with 11 bases between the two germline ends. This PCR relied on a set of 60 Vbeta primers and 13 Jbeta primers. Method: immunoSEQ multiplex PCR; TCRdb's copy keeps in-frame clones and lacks some. The sample carries about 140,000 clones, over 75% recorded once. Whole-study findings and limits: In a later analysis, several top co-occurrence clusters appeared linked to parvovirus B19, influenza, CMV and Epstein-Barr virus. In a later analysis, V- and J-gene trimming of beta chains associated with a DCLRE1C missense variant, replicated independently. Usually a TCR sequence was rare, but some public TCRs were found in many donors.

The TCR was taken from a man aged 30-40 years in good health and CMV-seronegative. V usage is TRBV6-1 and J usage is TRBJ2-2; weak D call: TRBD1 (5 bases). The source material was PBMCs. The CDR3 sequence: CASDRSYTGELFF. The DNA of the CDR3 is TGTGCCAGTGACAGATCCTACACCGGGGAGCTGTTTTTT.